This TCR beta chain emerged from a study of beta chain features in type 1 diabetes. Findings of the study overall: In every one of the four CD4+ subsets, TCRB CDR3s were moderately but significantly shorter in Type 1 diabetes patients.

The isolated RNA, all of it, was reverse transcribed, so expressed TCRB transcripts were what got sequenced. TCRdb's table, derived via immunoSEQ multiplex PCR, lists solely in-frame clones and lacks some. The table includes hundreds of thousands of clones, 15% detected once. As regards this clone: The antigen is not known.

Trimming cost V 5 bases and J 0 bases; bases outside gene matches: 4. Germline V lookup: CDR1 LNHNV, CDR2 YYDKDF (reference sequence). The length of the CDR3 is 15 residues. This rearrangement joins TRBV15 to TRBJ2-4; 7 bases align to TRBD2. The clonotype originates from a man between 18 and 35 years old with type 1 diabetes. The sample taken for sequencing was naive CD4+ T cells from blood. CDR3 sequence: CATSGGGLAKNIQYF. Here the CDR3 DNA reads TGTGCCACCAGCGGGGGGGGACTAGCCAAAAACATTCAGTACTTC. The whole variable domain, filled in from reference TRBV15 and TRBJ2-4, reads DAMVIQNPRYQVTQFGKPVTLSCSQTLNHNVMYWYQQKSSQAPKLLFHYYDKDFNNEADTPDNFQSRRPNTSFCFLDIRSPGLGDTAMYLCATSGGGLAKNIQYFGAGTRLSVL.